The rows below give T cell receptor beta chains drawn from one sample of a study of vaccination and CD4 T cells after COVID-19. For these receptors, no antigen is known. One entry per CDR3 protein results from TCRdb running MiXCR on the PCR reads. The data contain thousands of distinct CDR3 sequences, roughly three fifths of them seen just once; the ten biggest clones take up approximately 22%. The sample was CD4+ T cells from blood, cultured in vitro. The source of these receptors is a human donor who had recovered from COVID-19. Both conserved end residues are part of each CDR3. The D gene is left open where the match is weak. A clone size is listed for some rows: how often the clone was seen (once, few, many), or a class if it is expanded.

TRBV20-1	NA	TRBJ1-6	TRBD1	CSARPGQGNSPLHF	TGCAGTGCTAGACCGGGACAGGGAAATTCACCCCTCCACTTT
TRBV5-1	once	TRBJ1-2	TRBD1	CASSLGTGRNYGYTF	TGCGCCAGCAGCTTGGGGACAGGGCGGAACTATGGCTACACCTTC
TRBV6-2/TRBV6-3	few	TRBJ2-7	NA	CASSYSAETGEQYF	TGTGCCAGCAGTTACTCGGCAGAGACTGGCGAGCAGTACTTC
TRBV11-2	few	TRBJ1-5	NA	CASRPWTDGNQPQHF	TGTGCCAGCAGGCCATGGACAGATGGGAATCAGCCCCAGCATTTT
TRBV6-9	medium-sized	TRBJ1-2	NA	CASRLPRTRYGYTF	TGTGCCAGCAGGCTCCCCCGGACTCGGTATGGCTACACCTTC
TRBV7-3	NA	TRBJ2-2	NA	CASSLTGGGITGELFF	TGTGCCAGCAGCTTAACTGGAGGGGGGATCACCGGGGAGCTGTTTTTT
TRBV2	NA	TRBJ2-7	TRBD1	CASSRQGWRLDEYEQYF	TGTGCCAGCAGTAGACAGGGGTGGAGACTAGATGAATACGAGCAGTACTTC
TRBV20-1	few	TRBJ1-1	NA	CSAWRGNTEAFF	TGCAGTGCTTGGCGGGGGAACACTGAAGCTTTCTTT
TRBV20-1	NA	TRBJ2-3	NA	CSAPGLQGDTQYF	TGCAGTGCGCCGGGACTTCAGGGAGATACGCAGTATTTT
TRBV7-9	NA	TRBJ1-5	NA	CASSLGAGTSNQPQHF	TGTGCCAGCAGCTTAGGCGCGGGTACTAGCAATCAGCCCCAGCATTTT
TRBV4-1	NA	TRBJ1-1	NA	CASSHRDTMNTEAFF	TGCGCCAGCAGCCACCGGGACACTATGAACACTGAAGCTTTCTTT
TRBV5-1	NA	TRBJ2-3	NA	CASSLTRLDTQYF	TGCGCCAGCAGCTTAACTAGACTTGATACGCAGTATTTT
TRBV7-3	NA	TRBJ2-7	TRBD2	CASSAGGKWNEQYF	TGTGCCAGCAGCGCCGGGGGGAAATGGAACGAGCAGTACTTC
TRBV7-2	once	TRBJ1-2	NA	CASSIKAGPGLGGYAF	TGTGCCAGCAGTATAAAGGCCGGGCCGGGGTTAGGTGGCTACGCCTTC
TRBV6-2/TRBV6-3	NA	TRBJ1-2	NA	CASSYLGGDSIGYTF	TGTGCCAGCAGTTACTTGGGCGGGGACTCGATCGGCTACACCTTC
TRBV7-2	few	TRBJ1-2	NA	CASTPGGWHGYTF	TGTGCCAGCACTCCGGGGGGGTGGCATGGCTACACCTTC